One sample yielded the 24 T cell receptor beta chains listed below, sequenced in a study of blood T cell repertoires in COVID-19 (TCRdb year 2020). Library construction relied on the immunoSEQ multiplex PCR assay. TCRdb holds this immuneACCESS table with in-frame rearrangements only. Some clones are missing; in checked studies, unresolved V genes explain under half, and the rest has no known cause. Counted in this sample were roughly 340,000 clones; 91% of them appeared once. About 3.5% of the sample is held by the ten biggest clonotypes. Sequenced sample: peripheral blood. These receptors originate from a young woman who had recovered from COVID-19.

J is TRBJ2-7 and V is TRBV9, with 14 bases lining up with TRBD2. V trimming: 0 bases; J trimming: 3 bases; junction bases outside the gene matches: 14. The germline V gene has CDR1 SGDLS and CDR2 YYNGEE. The CDR3 runs to 20 residues. The CDR3 DNA follows: TGTGCCAGCAGCGTAGTTGGGGCTATTGGGACTAGCGGGGGCCTCTACGAGCAGTACGTC. Residues: CASSVVGAIGTSGGLYEQYV.

This clone was seen more than once but under ten times. The V gene is TRBV12-5, the J gene TRBJ1-5; D remains unclear. Germline V gives CDR1 LGHNT, CDR2 FRNRAP. The CDR3 loop spans 14 amino acids. The germline V and J ends were trimmed by 1 base and 4 bases, with 8 bases remaining between them. The chain's CDR3 is CASGLEGGNQPQHF. As DNA, the CDR3 is TGTGCTAGTGGTTTGGAGGGAGGAAATCAGCCCCAGCATTTT.

This sequence joins TRBV2 and TRBJ1-3; D not resolved. V lost 0 bases and J 3 bases, leaving 9 bases between the germline ends. The germline V gene encodes CDR1 SNHLY and CDR2 FYNNEI. The CDR3 contains 15 residues. The CDR3 DNA is TGTGCCAGCAGTGAAGCGGGAGGGTATGGAAACACCATATATTTT. The encoded protein is CASSEAGGYGNTIYF.

CDR3 in amino acids: CASSVLSGASSYEQYV. CDR3 DNA: TGTGCCAGCAGCGTCCTGAGCGGGGCAAGCTCCTACGAGCAGTACGTC. The chain employs TRBV7-2 and TRBJ2-7, with 7 bases lining up with TRBD2. The CDR3 loop spans 16 amino acids. V lost 5 bases, J lost 0 bases, and 10 bases stayed unmatched. Germline V gene sequence: CDR1 SGHTA, CDR2 FQGNSA.

The chain links TRBV27 to TRBJ2-2; 10 positions agree with TRBD1. Trimming removed 6 bases from V and 1 base from J; junction bases left unmatched: 11. There are 18 residues in the CDR3. Germline loops: CDR1 MNHEY, CDR2 SMNVEV (reference sequence). CDR3 nucleotide sequence: TGTGCCAGCAGAGAACAGACAGGGGGCACGAGGAACACCGGGGAGCTGTTTTTT. Its protein product is CASREQTGGTRNTGELFF.

The chain carries TRBV7-2 and TRBJ1-3, with a weak D call TRBD1 (6 bases). Germline V lookup: CDR1 SGHTA, CDR2 FQGNSA. CDR3 size: 14 residues. The V end lost 10 bases, the J end lost 0 bases, and 13 bases lay between the germline ends. CDR3 region: CATRGGLSGNTIYF. CDR3 DNA: TGTGCCACAAGGGGGGGGCTCTCTGGAAACACCATATATTTT.

This rearrangement joins TRBV7-9 to TRBJ2-1; 7 nucleotides agree with TRBD1. Germline V gene data show CDR1 as SEHNR and CDR2 as FQNEAQ (reference sequence). Trimming at V came to 6 bases and at J to 6 bases, leaving 8 bases not matched to a gene. This CDR3 is built from 14 residues. This CDR3 is CASSTTEGANEQFF. In DNA form, the CDR3 reads TGTGCCAGCAGTACCACCGAGGGGGCCAATGAGCAGTTCTTC.

This chain uses TRBV11-3 with TRBJ2-2; 9 bases align to TRBD2. V trimming: 5 bases; J trimming: 6 bases; junction bases outside the gene matches: 10. Per germline, CDR1 SGHNT and CDR2 YENEEA. The CDR3 is 16 amino acids. CDR3 in amino acids: CASSNPGTSHPGELFF. CDR3 nucleotides: TGTGCCAGCAGCAATCCAGGGACTAGCCACCCCGGGGAGCTGTTTTTT.

This rearrangement joins TRBV21-1 to TRBJ2-2; the D call of TRBD2 is as the table states it, not checked on the DNA. TRBV21-1 is shown as a pseudogene. The CDR3 sequence is 14 residues long. CDR3 nucleotide sequence: TGTGCCAGCAGCACCCCAGACTGCACCGGGGAGCTGTTTTTT. Translation: CASSTPDCTGELFF.

This clone was observed once. The chain combines TRBV12-5 with TRBJ2-3; a possible D gene is TRBD2 (5 bases). Germline CDR1 reads LGHNT; CDR2 reads FRNRAP. The length of the CDR3 is 15 residues. Deletions cut 2 bases from V and 1 base from J, with 10 bases between. The CDR3 DNA is TGTGCTAGTGGTTTGACTAGTACCGGCACAGATACGCAGTATTTT. Translation gives CASGLTSTGTDTQYF.

This rearrangement joins TRBV7-9 to TRBJ2-3; D might be TRBD1 (5 bases). CDR1 and CDR2 from the germline V gene are SEHNR and FQNEAQ (reference sequence). This CDR3 is built from 16 residues. V lost 4 bases and J 0 bases, leaving 14 bases between the germline ends. The CDR3 here is CASSSRQSTSTDTQYF. The CDR3, as DNA: TGTGCCAGCAGCTCCAGACAGAGTACTAGCACAGATACGCAGTATTTT.

The chain combines TRBV11-2 with TRBJ2-2; D unclear. CDR1 and CDR2 from the germline V gene are SGHAT and FQNNGV. This CDR3 comprises 18 residues. The V end lost 2 bases, the J end lost 3 bases, and 19 bases lay between the germline ends. The CDR3 here is CASSLLAGSPDDTGELFF. The CDR3 region has the DNA TGTGCCAGCAGCTTATTGGCAGGCAGCCCGGATGACACCGGGGAGCTGTTTTTT. Combining the CDR3 with reference TRBV11-2 and TRBJ2-2 gives the whole variable domain EAGVAQSPRYKIIEKRQSVAFWCNPISGHATLYWYQQILGQGPKLLIQFQNNGVVDDSQLPKDRFSAERLKGVDSTLKIQPAKLEDSAVYLCASSLLAGSPDDTGELFFGEGSRLTVL.

V is TRBV4-1 and J is TRBJ1-4; TRBD1 is a possible D gene (6 bases). The length of the CDR3 is 17 residues. The V and J ends lost 2 bases and 0 bases respectively, with 13 bases between them. CDR1 is MGHRA, CDR2 YSYEKL, per germline. The CDR3 spells CASSQRFRQATNEKLFF. Written as DNA, the CDR3 is TGCGCCAGCAGCCAACGATTTCGACAGGCAACTAATGAAAAACTGTTTTTT.

The J gene is TRBJ2-1, the V gene TRBV5-4, with D perhaps TRBD1 (6 bases). CDR1 and CDR2 from the germline V gene are SGHNT and YYREEE (reference sequence). V lost 4 bases and J 7 bases, leaving 21 bases between the germline ends. CDR3 length: 16 residues. CDR3 in DNA: TGTGCCAGCAGCCCGACGCAGGGGAAGTTCGGGAATGAGCAGTTCTTC. This codes for CASSPTQGKFGNEQFF.

This clone was detected once. This chain connects TRBV30 to TRBJ1-2, with 12 bases identical to TRBD1. CDR1 and CDR2 (germline): GTSNPN, SVGIG (reference sequence). The CDR3 sequence is 14 residues long. The ends lost 2 bases at V and 8 bases at J; junction bases unmatched: 6. Written as DNA, the CDR3 is TGTGCCTGGAGTCGGGACAGGGGGCGATTGGGCTACACCTTC. It is translated as CAWSRDRGRLGYTF.

CDR3: CATSGQGEVETQYF. In DNA form, the CDR3 reads TGTGCCACCTCGGGACAGGGTGAGGTAGAGACCCAGTACTTC. V usage is TRBV24-1 and J usage is TRBJ2-5, with 9 bases fitting TRBD1. Trimming removed 9 bases from V and 4 bases from J; junction bases left unmatched: 8. Looked up from germline, CDR1 is KGHDR and CDR2 is SFDVKD. The CDR3 extends over 14 amino acids.

The chain couples TRBV10-3 to TRBJ1-6, with D possibly TRBD1 on 5 matching bases. The CDR3 is made up of 14 amino acids. The ends were cut back, 7 bases at V and 7 bases at J, with 14 bases in the middle. Germline CDR1 reads ENHRY; CDR2 reads SYGVKD. The CDR3 sequence is CAITPGGMNSPLHF. For the CDR3, the DNA is TGTGCCATCACCCCGGGGGGAATGAATTCACCCCTCCACTTT.

The chain combines TRBV30 with TRBJ2-1; 11 bases are shared with TRBD2. CDR1 GTSNPN and CDR2 SVGIG come from the germline V gene (reference sequence). The length of the CDR3 is 21 residues. The ends lost 3 bases at V and 0 bases at J; junction bases unmatched: 19. CDR3 sequence reads: CAWRGWAGTSGKSRSYNEQFF. Here the CDR3 DNA reads TGTGCCTGGAGAGGGTGGGCCGGGACTAGCGGAAAAAGTCGCTCCTACAATGAGCAGTTCTTC. The full variable domain, with the rest looked up from reference TRBV30 and TRBJ2-1, is SQTIHQWPATLVQPVGSPLSLECTVEGTSNPNLYWYRQAAGRGLQLLFYSVGIGQISSEVPQNLSASRPQDRQFILSSKKLLLSDSGFYLCAWRGWAGTSGKSRSYNEQFFGPGTRLTVL.

This clone was detected only a few times. The V call is TRBV4-1, the J call TRBJ1-5; 12 bases map to TRBD1. CDR3 length: 15 amino acids. Germline CDR1 and CDR2: MGHRA and YSYEKL. J was trimmed by 6 bases and V by 4 bases; bases with no gene match: 4. The DNA of the CDR3 is TGCGCCAGCAGCCGGGACAGGGGGCTTGGTCAGCCCCAGCATTTT. Amino acids: CASSRDRGLGQPQHF.

V usage is TRBV6-6 and J usage is TRBJ1-2, with 8 bases aligning to TRBD1. Unmatched junction bases numbered 12, after V lost 8 bases and J lost 4 bases. CDR3 length: 15 residues. Per the germline V gene, CDR1 is MNHNY and CDR2 is SVGAGI (reference sequence). CDR3 in amino acids: CASGLDREYGYGYTF. The CDR3 bases are TGTGCCAGCGGATTGGACAGGGAATATGGCTATGGCTACACCTTC.

V and J are TRBV6-6 and TRBJ1-4; D not certain. The CDR3 has 14 residues. Germline lookup yields CDR1 MNHNY and CDR2 SVGAGI (reference sequence). Trimming removed 3 bases at V and 8 bases at J, with 13 bases between. The CDR3 DNA is TGTGCCAGCAGTTATGCGGGGTTCGGGGAAAAACTGTTTTTT. Translated: CASSYAGFGEKLFF.

The V and J genes are TRBV27 and TRBJ2-3, with 7 bases lining up with TRBD2. Germline CDR1 reads MNHEY; CDR2 reads SMNVEV (reference sequence). The CDR3 has 17 amino acids. V dropped 2 bases and J dropped 4; count of bases not matched to a gene: 12. CDR3 protein: CASSLNPWASGADTQYF. CDR3 nucleotide sequence: TGTGCCAGCAGTTTAAACCCCTGGGCTAGCGGTGCAGATACGCAGTATTTT.

This clone came up once. This rearrangement joins TRBV7-2 to TRBJ2-1; 7 bases agree with TRBD2. Unmatched junction bases numbered 9, after V lost 5 bases and J lost 5 bases. Germline V gene lookup returns CDR1 SGHTA and CDR2 FQGNSA. The CDR3 length is 15 residues. CDR3 amino acids: CASSPRSAGDNEQFF. For the CDR3, the DNA is TGTGCCAGCAGCCCCCGATCGGCGGGGGACAATGAGCAGTTCTTC.

This chain joins TRBV5-6 and TRBJ2-7; 11 positions agree with TRBD2. The germline CDR1 and CDR2 sequences are SGHDT and YYEEEE. J gave up 2 bases and V 3 bases, and 4 bases lay outside the gene matches. This CDR3 region has 15 residues. CDR3 sequence: CASSSGLAGPYEQYV. CDR3 sequence (DNA): TGTGCCAGCAGCTCAGGACTAGCGGGCCCCTACGAGCAGTACGTC.